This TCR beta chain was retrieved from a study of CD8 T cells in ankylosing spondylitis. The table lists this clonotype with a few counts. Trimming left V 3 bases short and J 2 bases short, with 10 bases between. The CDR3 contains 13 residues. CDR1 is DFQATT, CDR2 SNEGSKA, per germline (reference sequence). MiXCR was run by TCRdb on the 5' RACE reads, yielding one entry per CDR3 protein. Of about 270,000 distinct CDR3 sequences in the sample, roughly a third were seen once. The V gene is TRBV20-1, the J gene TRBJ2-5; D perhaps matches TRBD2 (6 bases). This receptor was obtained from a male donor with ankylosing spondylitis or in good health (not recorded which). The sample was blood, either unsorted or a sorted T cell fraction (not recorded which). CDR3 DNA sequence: TGCAGTGCTAGGTCGGGACTTCAAGAGACCCAGTACTTC. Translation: CSARSGLQETQYF.